The TCR beta chain under discussion was sequenced for a study of blood T cells in healthy people across ages. The overall study: There was about one barcoded beta molecule captured by template switching per two T cells.

Study results and limitations: Age showed a roughly linear inverse relationship with TCR beta diversity per million T cells.

This clonotype was seen only once. No antigen is known for it. CDR1 KGHDR and CDR2 SFDVKD come from the germline V gene. The CDR3 spans 16 residues. J lost 4 bases, V lost 1 base, and 4 bases had no gene match. A J-beta primer mix and a sample-barcoded 5' primer were used in a second PCR of roughly 6 to 12 cycles. TCRdb reprocessed the 5' RACE reads with MiXCR, giving one entry per CDR3 protein. This sample carries about 1.8 million distinct CDR3 sequences, 49% of them seen once, and the ten largest clones take approximately 2%. This clonotype was sampled from a middle-aged woman in good health. The chain has TRBV24-1 and TRBJ2-1, with 9 nucleotides matching TRBD2. Material: blood. The CDR3 spells CATSDLRAGGYNEQFF. DNA for the CDR3: TGTGCCACCAGTGATTTAAGGGCGGGGGGGTACAATGAGCAGTTCTTC.